These T cell receptor beta chains were read from a single sample in a study of beta chain features in type 1 diabetes. TCRdb's copy holds only in-frame clones and misses some; the assay was immunoSEQ multiplex PCR. The sample shows 300,000 to 400,000 clones, about 11% of them seen only once. Sequencing input: naive CD4+ T cells from blood. Receptor source: a woman in her 30s in good health. The CDR3 runs from the conserved cysteine through the conserved F or W. D genes are given only for firm matches. Expanded clones get a size class; other rows say once, few or many, or leave the size out.

TRBJ2-2 | few | TRBV28 | TRBD1 | TGTGCCAGCAGCAGACAGGGTAAACGCGGGGAGCTGTTTTTT | CASSRQGKRGELFF
TRBJ2-1 | few | TRBV14 | - | TGTGCCAGCACCAGCTCCGGGAACCTCTACTACAATGAGCAGTTCTTC | CASTSSGNLYYNEQFF
TRBJ2-2 | - | TRBV4-3 | TRBD2 | TGCGCCAGCAGCCAAGATTATGGGCGGGAGTTCACCGGGGAGCTGTTTTTT | CASSQDYGREFTGELFF
TRBJ2-3 | few | TRBV28 | - | TGTGCCAGCAGTTTGCGCCTAGGGGTTAGCACAGATACGCAGTATTTT | CASSLRLGVSTDTQYF
TRBJ2-7 | - | TRBV4-3 | TRBD2 | TGCGCCAGCCGACACTCCGGGACTAGCGGCGAGCAGTACTTC | CASRHSGTSGEQYF
TRBJ2-3 | - | TRBV5-1 | TRBD2 | TGCGCCAGCAGCTCCGGACTAGCGGGATCGGCAGATACGCAGTATTTT | CASSSGLAGSADTQYF
TRBJ2-5 | - | TRBV7-2 | - | TGTGCCAGCAGCTCCACGTTTCGGGAGACCCAGTACTTC | CASSSTFRETQYF
TRBJ2-7 | - | TRBV18 | - | TGTGCCAGCTCACCGCAGAATTACGAGCAGTACTTC | CASSPQNYEQYF
TRBJ2-2 | - | TRBV30 | TRBD2 | TGTGCCTGGAGACCGGCACCGGGGGGAACCGGGGAGCTGTTTTTT | CAWRPAPGGTGELFF
TRBJ1-5 | few | TRBV7-6 | - | TGTGCCAGCAGCTCGCAGGAGGATCAGCCCCAGCATTTT | CASSSQEDQPQHF
TRBJ2-4 | - | TRBV30 | - | TGTGCCATACAGGTGGCAATGGCCAAAAACATTCAGTACTTC | CAIQVAMAKNIQYF
TRBJ1-5 | few | TRBV4-1 | - | TGCGCCAGCAGCGTTTGGGGGCCCGGTACTCAGCCCCAGCATTTT | CASSVWGPGTQPQHF
TRBJ2-1 | few | TRBV7-2 | TRBD1 | TGTGCCAGCAGCTTAGAAGGGACAGGGTTTTACAATGAGCAGTTCTTC | CASSLEGTGFYNEQFF
TRBJ2-3 | - | TRBV2 | - | TGTGCCAGCATTCTTGAGCGGGCTAGCACAGATACGCAGTATTTT | CASILERASTDTQYF
TRBJ2-7 | few | TRBV15 | - | TGTGCCACCAGCAGAGAAGGAGGGGCCAGTACCTACGAGCAGTACTTC | CATSREGGASTYEQYF
TRBJ2-3 | few | TRBV18 | TRBD2 | TGTGCCAGCTCACCAGTTGGACTAGCGGGAGCGACGGGCACAGATACGCAGTATTTT | CASSPVGLAGATGTDTQYF
TRBJ2-1 | few | TRBV7-2 | TRBD1 | TGTGCCAGCAGCTTCCGAAGACAGGGATCTGAGCAGTTCTTC | CASSFRRQGSEQFF
TRBJ2-5 | few | TRBV4-2 | - | TGTGCCAGCAGCAAAGGGGCTGAGACCCAGTACTTC | CASSKGAETQYF
TRBJ2-1 | - | TRBV5-1 | TRBD2 | TGCGCCAGCAGCAACAAAGCCGGCGGGAGGGCCTACAATGAGCAGTTCTTC | CASSNKAGGRAYNEQFF